Following are 14 T cell receptor beta chains from one sample sequenced in a study of early T cells in non-severe SARS-CoV-2 infection. Using its own MiXCR run on the 5' RACE reads, TCRdb lists one record per CDR3 protein. The sample consists of tens of thousands of distinct CDR3 sequences, 9.3% of them appearing once. The sample comprised whole blood. The receptor source for this set is an adult who was a healthcare worker with PCR-confirmed SARS-CoV-2 infection or an uninfected control (not recorded which).

A few counts support this clonotype. CDR3 region: CASSSGLAGSTDTQYF. The CDR3 DNA reads TGCGCCAGCAGCTCCGGACTAGCTGGTTCGACAGATACGCAGTATTTT. This chain connects TRBV5-1 to TRBJ2-3; 8 positions agree with TRBD2. Germline assignment: CDR1 SGHRS and CDR2 YFSETQ. This CDR3 is 16 amino acids long. V was pared by 3 bases and J by 3 bases, with 9 bases of the junction left unmatched.

The table lists this clonotype with a few counts. This chain's CDR3 is CASSRSTGTGGYGYTF. DNA of the CDR3: TGTGCCAGCAGCCGAAGTACCGGGACAGGGGGTTACGGCTACACCTTC. The chain recombines TRBV7-9 with TRBJ1-2; 11 nucleotides align to TRBD1. Germline V gives CDR1 SEHNR, CDR2 FQNEAQ (reference sequence). The CDR3 contains 16 residues. The ends lost 5 bases at V and 8 bases at J; junction bases unmatched: 13. The whole variable domain, filled in from reference TRBV7-9 and TRBJ1-2, reads DTGVSQNPRHKITKRGQNVTFRCDPISEHNRLYWYRQTLGQGPEFLTYFQNEAQLEKSRLLSDRFSAERPKGSFSTLEIQRTEQGDSAMYLCASSRSTGTGGYGYTFGSGTRLTVV.

By frequency in the sample, this clonotype is medium-sized. The CDR3 spells CASSLQGNQPQHF. The CDR3 nucleotides read TGTGCCAGCAGCTTACAGGGCAATCAGCCCCAGCATTTT. V and J are TRBV7-2 and TRBJ1-5; D ambiguous. The CDR3 loop spans 13 amino acids. Between the trimmed V and J ends, which lost 2 bases and 2 bases, there was a span of 4 bases. Germline assignment: CDR1 SGHTA and CDR2 FQGNSA.

This clonotype was counted many times. The chain carries TRBV11-2 and TRBJ2-1, with D possibly matching TRBD1 (6 bases). Trimming cost V 7 bases and J 0 bases, with 7 bases left between them. Germline loops: CDR1 SGHAT, CDR2 FQNNGV. This CDR3 contains 13 residues. The CDR3 loop reads CASTGVSYNEQFF. The CDR3 nucleotides read TGTGCCAGCACAGGGGTCTCCTACAATGAGCAGTTCTTC.

At least ten counts were recorded for this clonotype. The chain couples TRBV11-2 to TRBJ2-7, with D perhaps given as TRBD1 or TRBD2 (5 bases each). V was clipped by 5 bases and J by 6 bases, with 8 bases between them. Germline V gives CDR1 SGHAT, CDR2 FQNNGV. The CDR3 extends over 11 amino acids. The CDR3 nucleotides are TGTGCCAGCAGCCCAGGGAGCGAGCAGTACTTC. Translating gives CASSPGSEQYF.

The chain has TRBV4-1 and TRBJ1-6; D possibly corresponds to TRBD1 (5 bases). This CDR3 has 15 residues. V lost 1 base to trimming and J lost 7 bases, with 11 bases between them. Germline assignment: CDR1 MGHRA and CDR2 YSYEKL. DNA of the CDR3: TGCGCCAGCAGCCAAGCCTCCGGGGGAAATTCACCCCTCCACTTT. Translating it yields CASSQASGGNSPLHF.

The J gene is TRBJ2-2, the V gene TRBV7-9; 8 nucleotides line up with TRBD1. CDR3 length equals 15 residues. The V and J ends lost 4 bases and 1 base, in that order; junction bases with no gene match: 2. Germline CDR1 reads SEHNR; CDR2 reads FQNEAQ (reference sequence). CDR3 residues: CASSWGTGNTGELFF. The CDR3 bases are TGTGCCAGCAGCTGGGGGACAGGGAACACCGGGGAGCTGTTTTTT. The whole variable domain, filled in from reference TRBV7-9 and TRBJ2-2, reads DTGVSQNPRHKITKRGQNVTFRCDPISEHNRLYWYRQTLGQGPEFLTYFQNEAQLEKSRLLSDRFSAERPKGSFSTLEIQRTEQGDSAMYLCASSWGTGNTGELFFGEGSRLTVL.

The chain links TRBV3-1 to TRBJ1-1; D unresolved. Germline assignment: CDR1 LGHDT and CDR2 YNNKEL (reference sequence). This CDR3 has 13 residues. The V gene lost 4 bases and the J gene lost 7 bases, with 13 bases spanning the gap. CDR3 residues: CASSLGVPREAFF. CDR3 bases: TGTGCCAGCAGCCTCGGGGTTCCGCGTGAAGCTTTCTTT. Complete variable domain (other parts from reference TRBV3-1 and TRBJ1-1): DTAVSQTPKYLVTQMGNDKSIKCEQNLGHDTMYWYKQDSKKFLKIMFSYNNKELIINETVPNRFSPKSPDKAHLNLHINSLELGDSAVYFCASSLGVPREAFFGQGTRLTVV.

The J gene is TRBJ2-6, the V gene TRBV12-3 or TRBV12-4; unclear D gene. The CDR3 runs to 12 residues. V lost 11 bases and J lost 4, with 9 bases in between. CDR3 in amino acids: CASSLGANVLTF. CDR3 bases: TGTGCCTCTTCCCTCGGGGCCAACGTCCTGACTTTC.

In this sample, this clonotype turned up many times. The CDR3 sequence: CASSLGSAYEQYF. CDR3 nucleotide sequence: TGCGCCAGCAGCTTGGGATCAGCCTACGAGCAGTACTTC. V usage is TRBV5-1 and J usage is TRBJ2-7, with unresolved D. CDR1 and CDR2 (germline): SGHRS, YFSETQ. The CDR3 sequence is 13 residues long. V gave up 0 bases and J gave up 2 bases, with 6 bases separating them.

In this sample, this clonotype turned up many times. This CDR3 reads CASSLQGGTEAFF. The CDR3, as DNA: TGTGCCAGCAGCCTCCAGGGGGGTACTGAAGCTTTCTTT. The chain has TRBV3-1 and TRBJ1-1, with 7 bases fitting TRBD1. Germline CDR1 is LGHDT and CDR2 is YNNKEL (reference sequence). The CDR3 is 13 amino acids. V lost 4 bases and J lost 5; bases outside the gene matches: 4.

This clonotype was recorded a few times. This chain links TRBV7-3 with TRBJ1-5; D not certain. The CDR3 is made up of 14 amino acids. CDR1 and CDR2 from the germline V gene are SGHTA and FQGTGA. V was cut by 10 bases and J by 1 base, with 14 bases left in between. The CDR3 bases are TGTGCCATCTCAAGCGGGGAAAGCAATCAGCCCCAGCATTTT. This translates into CAISSGESNQPQHF.

This clonotype was recorded many times. V usage is TRBV7-9 and J usage is TRBJ2-3, with D maybe TRBD1 (6 bases). This CDR3 comprises 13 residues. Germline assignment: CDR1 SEHNR and CDR2 FQNEAQ (reference sequence). With 5 bases removed from V and 7 bases from J, the gap between germline ends came to 13 bases. The CDR3 coding sequence is TGTGCCAGCAGCCCGTGGGACATTCATACGCAGTATTTT. Its translation: CASSPWDIHTQYF.

This clonotype was detected a few times. This chain connects TRBV12-3 or TRBV12-4 to TRBJ2-3, with 7 bases that match TRBD1. The CDR3 runs to 14 residues. The trim removed 4 bases at V and 4 bases at J, leaving 5 bases unmatched. The CDR3 DNA reads as TGTGCCAGCAGTTCGGGACAGTCATCAGATACGCAGTATTTT. This gives the protein CASSSGQSSDTQYF.